This T cell receptor beta chain was captured in a study of control samples from healthy donors and cancer patients. The length of the CDR3 is 12 residues. The germline V and J ends were trimmed by 10 bases and 1 base, with 8 bases remaining between them. Germline V gene sequence: CDR1 WNHNN, CDR2 SYGVQD (reference sequence). Clones were read by immunoSEQ multiplex PCR, and TCRdb kept only the in-frame ones, dropping some. The sample has about 150,000 clones; around 90% are singletons. This clone appeared once. The TCR comes from a man aged 30 to 39 in good health. The chain employs TRBV10-1 and TRBJ2-1; the D is unclear. Material: blood. CDR3 region: CAKLGSYNEQFF. As DNA, the CDR3 is TGCGCCAAGTTGGGTTCCTACAATGAGCAGTTCTTC.